The rows below give T cell receptor beta chains drawn from one sample of a study of PD-1 blockade in classical Hodgkin lymphoma. Method: immunoSEQ multiplex PCR; TCRdb's copy keeps in-frame clones and lacks some. Of some 10,000 clones listed, roughly 85% were seen once; the top ten hold 45% to 50%. Sequenced material: peripheral blood mononuclear cells (PBMCs), taken before the fourth cycle of nivolumab. The source is a human donor with classical Hodgkin lymphoma. CDR3s include the opening cysteine and the closing phenylalanine or tryptophan. Fields, in order: CDR3 length, V gene, J gene, CDR3 protein.

length: 13; V: TRBV5-1; J: TRBJ1-2; CDR3: CASSSLGGRGYTF
length: 14; V: TRBV9; J: TRBJ1-2; CDR3: CASSSQAANYGYTF
length: 17; V: TRBV5-8; J: TRBJ2-7; CDR3: CASSLDIWQGGRYEQYF
length: 15; V: TRBV19; J: TRBJ1-4; CDR3: CASSRTGAIGEKLFF
length: 14; V: TRBV5-1; J: TRBJ2-7; CDR3: CASSSLDRTYEQYF
length: 17; V: TRBV5-8; J: TRBJ2-6; CDR3: CASSLDSPSSGANVLTF
length: 14; V: TRBV30; J: TRBJ2-7; CDR3: CACSTGTGAYEQYF
length: 14; V: TRBV9; J: TRBJ1-2; CDR3: CASSGASGSGGYTF
length: 13; V: TRBV28; J: TRBJ2-7; CDR3: CANSFSGVNEQYF
length: 17; V: TRBV9; J: TRBJ2-3; CDR3: CASSARSWTGSTDTQYF
length: 16; V: TRBV19; J: TRBJ2-3; CDR3: CASSKGLAGVIDTQYF
length: 13; V: TRBV19; J: TRBJ2-3; CDR3: CATGTSGERAQYF
length: 15; V: TRBV6-4; J: TRBJ2-2; CDR3: CASSKVSGGTGELFF
length: 15; V: TRBV28; J: TRBJ1-5; CDR3: CASSGLVGIYQPQHF
length: 11; V: TRBV20-1; J: TRBJ2-7; CDR3: CSARESYEQYF
length: 17; V: TRBV4-1; J: TRBJ2-2; CDR3: CASSHRRGGKSTGELFF
length: 17; V: TRBV19; J: TRBJ2-4; CDR3: CASSITDRIIAKNIQYF
length: 15; V: TRBV5-1; J: TRBJ1-4; CDR3: CASSLGGRENEKLFF
length: 15; V: TRBV10-3; J: TRBJ2-5; CDR3: CAIAASMTGTETQYF
length: 13; V: TRBV10-1; J: TRBJ2-1; CDR3: CASTRDHGDEQFF
length: 15; V: TRBV5-1; J: TRBJ1-1; CDR3: CASSLLNQPDTEAFF
length: 15; V: TRBV5-4; J: TRBJ2-1; CDR3: CASSGGGTTYNEQFF
length: 13; V: TRBV2; J: TRBJ2-1; CDR3: CASSGQGYNEQFF
length: 13; V: TRBV7-2; J: TRBJ2-7; CDR3: CASSHRTGDEQYF
length: 13; V: TRBV12-2; J: TRBJ2-3; CDR3: CASRLVDTDTQYF
length: 15; V: TRBV6-1; J: TRBJ2-7; CDR3: CASSEAAGGSSEQYF
length: 12; V: TRBV4-1; J: TRBJ2-1; CDR3: CASSQFRDQQFF
length: 13; V: TRBV7-3; J: TRBJ2-5; CDR3: CASSLKGEGAQYF
length: 14; V: TRBV7-9; J: TRBJ2-7; CDR3: CASSLGETPYEQYF
length: 15; V: TRBV9; J: TRBJ2-1; CDR3: CASSAGRALINEQFF
length: 13; V: TRBV7-9; J: TRBJ1-4; CDR3: CASSLMAGEKLFF
length: 12; V: TRBV5-6; J: TRBJ1-2; CDR3: CASSLGDRSYTF
length: 13; V: TRBV6-6; J: TRBJ2-1; CDR3: CASSSGSNNEQFF
length: 14; V: TRBV7-6; J: TRBJ2-7; CDR3: CASSPYTGAYEQYF
length: 17; V: TRBV7-8; J: TRBJ2-3; CDR3: CASSLSRGGKAGDTQYF
length: 15; V: TRBV4-1; J: TRBJ2-5; CDR3: CASSHRGIDSETQYF
length: 10; V: TRBV20-1; J: TRBJ2-4; CDR3: CSAPKNIQYF
length: 18; V: TRBV18; J: TRBJ2-2; CDR3: CASSPPAAGGANTGELFF
length: 17; V: TRBV7-9; J: TRBJ2-7; CDR3: CASSLGVWTDAGLGQYF
length: 17; V: TRBV11-2; J: TRBJ2-2; CDR3: CASSPLKNSGMAGELFF
length: 12; V: TRBV11-3; J: TRBJ2-2; CDR3: CASSLGSGELFF
length: 11; V: TRBV6-5; J: TRBJ1-1; CDR3: CASSTQGLAFF
length: 18; V: TRBV30; J: TRBJ2-2; CDR3: CAWDPAGTSGRAPGELFF
length: 15; V: TRBV7-4; J: TRBJ2-5; CDR3: CASSSSKGGQETQYF
length: 16; V: TRBV6-1; J: TRBJ1-2; CDR3: CASSETGLLNHYGYTF
length: 13; V: TRBV30; J: TRBJ2-7; CDR3: CAWGGEQTYEQYF
length: 13; V: TRBV7-7; J: TRBJ2-7; CDR3: CASSINRAYEQYF